The 20 T cell receptor beta chains reported below all come from one sample, sequenced in a study of shared clonotypes between healthy human individuals. Clones were read by immunoSEQ multiplex PCR, and TCRdb kept only the in-frame ones, dropping some. This sample has approximately 740,000 clones; approximately 92% occur once, and the top ten carry approximately 25%. CD45RO-negative CD8 cells positively selected for CCR7 made up the naive population, which excluded terminally differentiated effector memory CD45RA+ cells. The sample taken for sequencing was naive CD8+ T cells sorted from blood. The origin of the receptors is a man aged 30 to 45 in good health.

This sequence joins TRBV7-2 and TRBJ2-7; TRBD1 matches at 7 bases. The CDR3 totals 17 residues. The J segment lost 2 bases and the V segment lost 5 bases, leaving 15 bases of the junction unmatched. CDR1 SGHTA and CDR2 FQGNSA come from the germline V gene. The CDR3 nucleotides read TGTGCCAGCAGCCAAAAGGTCCCGGGACAGAGGGCCTACGAGCAGTACTTC. This codes for CASSQKVPGQRAYEQYF. Drawing the rest from reference TRBV7-2 and TRBJ2-7, the complete variable domain is GAGVSQSPSNKVTEKGKDVELRCDPISGHTALYWYRQSLGQGLEFLIYFQGNSAPDKSGLPSDRFSAERTGGSVSTLTIQRTQQEDSAVYLCASSQKVPGQRAYEQYFGPGTRLTVT.

The chain employs TRBV7-9 and TRBJ2-7; D tentatively reads TRBD1 or TRBD2 (5 bases each). Germline CDR1 SEHNR, CDR2 FQNEAQ (reference sequence). The CDR3 runs to 13 residues. V lost 3 bases and J lost 3, with 9 bases in between. The CDR3 region is CASSLTDYYEQYF. The CDR3 bases are TGTGCCAGCAGCTTGACAGACTACTACGAGCAGTACTTC.

This chain joins TRBV18 and TRBJ2-2; D remains ambiguous. This CDR3 contains 11 residues. The V and J ends lost 2 bases and 9 bases respectively, with 4 bases between them. The V gene's germline CDR1 is KGHSH and CDR2 LQKENI. CDR3 sequence: CASSPGRELFF. CDR3 sequence (DNA): TGTGCCAGCTCACCAGGTCGGGAGCTGTTTTTT.

V usage is TRBV15 and J usage is TRBJ2-5; TRBD1 matches at 7 bases. The V gene's germline CDR1 is LNHNV and CDR2 YYDKDF (reference sequence). V dropped 1 base and J dropped 5; count of bases not matched to a gene: 13. The CDR3 is 17 amino acids. CDR3 loop: CATSRALTGDGSETQYF. The CDR3 DNA reads as TGTGCCACCAGCAGAGCCCTCACAGGGGACGGTTCCGAGACCCAGTACTTC.

The gene calls are TRBV2 and TRBJ2-5; TRBD2 matches at 12 bases. Germline V lookup: CDR1 SNHLY, CDR2 FYNNEI. V was clipped by 7 bases and J by 1 base; unmatched bases: 4. The CDR3 totals 15 residues. DNA of the CDR3: TGTGCCAGCAAACCGACTAGCGGGGGCCAAGAGACCCAGTACTTC. As protein: CASKPTSGGQETQYF. Full variable domain (rest looked up from reference TRBV2 and TRBJ2-5): EPEVTQTPSHQVTQMGQEVILRCVPISNHLYFYWYRQILGQKVEFLVSFYNNEISEKSEIFDDQFSVERPDGSNFTLKIRSTKLEDSAMYFCASKPTSGGQETQYFGPGTRLLVL.

This clone came up a few times. V is TRBV7-2 and J is TRBJ1-1, with a possible D match to TRBD1 (6 bases). Looked up from germline, CDR1 is SGHTA and CDR2 is FQGNSA. The CDR3 runs to 13 residues. V lost 5 bases, J lost 3 bases, and 10 bases lay in between. CDR3 in amino acids: CASSTDRYTEAFF. For the CDR3, the DNA is TGTGCCAGCAGCACAGACAGGTACACTGAAGCTTTCTTT.

The rearrangement links TRBV7-6 to TRBJ2-7; D might be TRBD2 (6 bases). The germline gives CDR1 SGHVS, CDR2 FNYEAQ. The CDR3 length is 15 residues. V lost 4 bases and J 1 base, leaving 14 bases between the germline ends. Written as DNA, the CDR3 is TGTGCCAGCAGCTCCCCGGGAGACGGATCCTACGAGCAGTACTTC. The encoded protein is CASSSPGDGSYEQYF.

The rearrangement joins TRBV7-3 to TRBJ2-2, with D possibly TRBD1 on 6 matching bases. CDR1 is SGHTA, CDR2 FQGTGA, per germline. The CDR3 runs to 15 residues. V was cut by 5 bases and J by 6 bases, with 16 bases left in between. CDR3 amino acids: CASSLGRSGAGELFF. The CDR3 DNA reads as TGTGCCAGCAGCCTAGGGCGATCAGGGGCCGGGGAGCTGTTTTTT.

The chain is built from TRBV27 and TRBJ1-1; D gene uncertain. The CDR3 totals 14 residues. Trimming shortened V by 6 bases and J by 7 bases, and 18 bases separated the two germline ends. Germline CDR1 and CDR2: MNHEY and SMNVEV (reference sequence). The chain's CDR3 is CASRVAGPNYEAFF. CDR3 in DNA: TGTGCCAGCAGGGTGGCGGGCCCCAACTATGAAGCTTTCTTT.

V and J are TRBV15 and TRBJ2-5; possibly TRBD1 for D (7 bases). This CDR3 has 12 amino acids. The V gene lost 4 bases and the J gene lost 7 bases, with 10 bases spanning the gap. The V gene's germline CDR1 is LNHNV and CDR2 YYDKDF (reference sequence). CDR3 region: CATSTGGGTQYF. The CDR3 DNA sequence: TGTGCCACCAGCACAGGGGGAGGGACCCAGTACTTC.

V and J are TRBV5-4 and TRBJ2-3; 7 bases are shared with TRBD2. This CDR3 spans 15 amino acids. V trimming: 2 bases; J trimming: 4 bases; junction bases outside the gene matches: 7. The germline gives CDR1 SGHNT, CDR2 YYREEE (reference sequence). In nucleotides, the CDR3 is TGTGCCAGCAGCTTAAAAACTAGCGAAGCAGATACGCAGTATTTT. It codes for CASSLKTSEADTQYF. The whole variable domain, filled in from reference TRBV5-4 and TRBJ2-3, reads ETGVTQSPTHLIKTRGQQVTLRCSSQSGHNTVSWYQQALGQGPQFIFQYYREEENGRGNFPPRFSGLQFPNYSSELNVNALELDDSALYLCASSLKTSEADTQYFGPGTRLTVL.

The chain carries TRBV5-1 and TRBJ1-4; 7 positions match TRBD1. This CDR3 has 14 residues. The trim removed 7 bases at V and 7 bases at J, leaving 10 bases unmatched. The V gene's germline CDR1 is SGHRS and CDR2 YFSETQ. The CDR3 coding sequence is TGCGCCAGCGCCGTTTGGGACAGTGGTGAAAAACTGTTTTTT. Residues: CASAVWDSGEKLFF.

V usage is TRBV14 and J usage is TRBJ2-1, with TRBD2 matching 13 bases. CDR1 and CDR2 from the germline V gene are SGHDN and FVKESK. CDR3 length equals 15 residues. The V gene end was trimmed by 6 bases and the J gene end by 4 bases; junction bases not matched to a gene: 3. CDR3 amino acids: CASRRLAGGYNEQFF. CDR3 sequence (DNA): TGTGCCAGCAGACGACTAGCGGGGGGATACAATGAGCAGTTCTTC.

DNA for the CDR3: TGTGCCAGCAGTTCCGGGAATTCGATTGTCGAGCAGTACTTC. This gives the protein CASSSGNSIVEQYF. This rearrangement joins TRBV27 to TRBJ2-7, with a weak D call TRBD2 (5 bases). CDR3 size: 14 residues. Germline-derived CDR1 and CDR2 are MNHEY and SMNVEV (reference sequence). V shed 4 bases and J shed 6 bases, with 16 bases lying between them.

The V and J genes are TRBV7-9 and TRBJ2-7; 14 nucleotides line up with TRBD2. Trimming took 5 bases from V and 3 from J; bases not matched to a gene: 3. This CDR3 has 15 amino acids. CDR1 is SEHNR and CDR2 is FQNEAQ in the germline V gene (reference sequence). CDR3: CASSKGLAGDYEQYF. The DNA for the CDR3 is TGTGCCAGCAGCAAGGGACTAGCGGGAGACTACGAGCAGTACTTC.

The chain recombines TRBV6-5 with TRBJ2-5; TRBD2 might be the D (7 bases). Germline CDR1 MNHEY, CDR2 SVGAGI. There are 14 residues in the CDR3. Deletions cut 10 bases from V and 5 bases from J, with 20 bases between. CDR3 loop: CATRLGGGEETQYF. DNA of the CDR3: TGTGCCACCCGACTAGGAGGGGGGGAGGAGACCCAGTACTTC.

This chain links TRBV9 with TRBJ2-3; tentatively, D is TRBD2 (6 bases). V dropped 0 bases and J dropped 4 bases, with 15 bases sitting between them. Germline V CDR1 and CDR2: SGDLS, YYNGEE. This CDR3 is built from 16 residues. The CDR3, as DNA: TGTGCCAGCAGCGTAGGACGAGGAGGGAAGGCAGATACGCAGTATTTT. Translating gives CASSVGRGGKADTQYF. The whole variable domain, filled in from reference TRBV9 and TRBJ2-3, reads DSGVTQTPKHLITATGQRVTLRCSPRSGDLSVYWYQQSLDQGLQFLIQYYNGEERAKGNILERFSAQQFPDLHSELNLSSLELGDSALYFCASSVGRGGKADTQYFGPGTRLTVL.

The V gene is TRBV2, the J gene TRBJ2-3, with a possible D match to TRBD2 (6 bases). Germline V gene lookup returns CDR1 SNHLY and CDR2 FYNNEI. This CDR3 contains 16 residues. Trimming cost V 2 bases and J 0 bases, with 12 bases left between them. CDR3 sequence: CASSEKGLTSTDTQYF. The CDR3 DNA sequence: TGTGCCAGCAGTGAAAAGGGACTGACTAGCACAGATACGCAGTATTTT.

CDR3: CASSLEQGYRGETQYF. As DNA, the CDR3 is TGTGCCAGCAGCTTGGAGCAGGGCTACCGGGGTGAGACCCAGTACTTC. The rearrangement links TRBV5-6 to TRBJ2-5; D is tentatively TRBD1 or TRBD2 (5 bases each). V lost 0 bases to trimming and J lost 5 bases, with 17 bases between them. The CDR3 sequence is 16 residues long. Germline V gene lookup returns CDR1 SGHDT and CDR2 YYEEEE.

The DNA of the CDR3 is TGTGCCAGCAGACCCGGACTCAACGAGGGGGAGACCCAGTACTTC. Translated, it gives CASRPGLNEGETQYF. This chain connects TRBV6-6 to TRBJ2-5; D may correspond to TRBD1 or TRBD2 (5 bases each). Looked up from germline, CDR1 is MNHNY and CDR2 is SVGAGI (reference sequence). The CDR3 has 15 amino acids. The ends were cut back, 6 bases at V and 5 bases at J, with 19 bases in the middle.